Following are 16 T cell receptor beta chains from one sample sequenced in a study (dated by TCRdb to the mid-2010s). The library was produced with 5' RACE. The reads were generated on an Illumina MiSeq. TCRdb applied fastp at Q25 and MiXCR to the public reads, then kept only in-frame beta chains. Rows are combined by CDR3 protein, so each entry shows the most common genes and DNA. Counted in this sample were approximately 9,000 distinct CDR3 sequences; less than 40% of them appeared once. Together, the top ten hold about 6% of the sample. Cells that were CD4+CD25+CD127-/low were isolated as Tregs. Sample: Tregs sorted from blood. These TCRs come from a female donor with breast cancer.

This clonotype showed up just a few times. This chain joins TRBV20-1 and TRBJ2-7, with D tentatively TRBD2 (6 bases). The V gene lost 5 bases and the J gene lost 2 bases, with 19 bases spanning the gap. In germline, CDR1 is DFQATT, CDR2 SNEGSKA (reference sequence). CDR3 length: 15 residues. The CDR3 sequence: CSAAFGGQGTYEQYF. The CDR3 DNA follows: TGCAGTGCTGCCTTTGGAGGGCAGGGAACCTACGAGCAGTACTTC.

This clonotype occurred a few times. The rearrangement joins TRBV27 to TRBJ2-1, with D possibly matching TRBD1 (6 bases). Trimming pared 6 bases from V and 8 bases from J, leaving 14 bases between. Germline CDR1 and CDR2: MNHEY and SMNVEV (reference sequence). The CDR3 length is 13 residues. CDR3 bases: TGTGCCAGCAGACGCACAGGGAGACATGAGCAGTTCTTC. Its protein product is CASRRTGRHEQFF.

V is TRBV6-1 and J is TRBJ2-7; 9 nucleotides agree with TRBD1. The J segment lost 6 bases and the V segment lost 6 bases, leaving 9 bases of the junction unmatched. CDR3 length equals 14 residues. In germline, CDR1 is MNHNS, CDR2 SASEGT. Here the CDR3 reads CASRQPDRGSEQYF. Written as DNA, the CDR3 is TGTGCCAGCAGGCAACCGGACAGGGGAAGCGAGCAGTACTTC.

The rearrangement uses TRBV6-2 or TRBV6-3 and TRBJ1-5, with 7 nucleotides matching TRBD1. CDR1 is MNHEY, CDR2 SVGEGT, per germline. The CDR3 is 16 amino acids. V lost 4 bases, J lost 0 bases, and 6 bases stayed unmatched. In nucleotides, the CDR3 is TGTGCCAGCAGTTGGGGGGACAGAGATAGCAATCAGCCCCAGCATTTT. It encodes CASSWGDRDSNQPQHF.

The chain has TRBV12-3 or TRBV12-4 and TRBJ2-1, with 8 bases lining up with TRBD2. The trim removed 6 bases at V and 7 bases at J, leaving 29 bases unmatched. The CDR3 is 21 residues long. Written as DNA, the CDR3 is TGTGCCAGCAGCCCCCAGCCCAAGGGGTCCGAGCGGGAGATGAGGCAAAATGAGCAGTTCTTC. Protein: CASSPQPKGSEREMRQNEQFF.

This clonotype was seen a few times. V usage is TRBV5-1 and J usage is TRBJ1-5; D is uncertain. The V end lost 0 bases, the J end lost 0 bases, and 7 bases lay between the germline ends. The CDR3 runs 15 residues. CDR1 SGHRS and CDR2 YFSETQ come from the germline V gene. The CDR3 DNA follows: TGCGCCAGCAGCTTGGATGGAAATAGCAATCAGCCCCAGCATTTT. This codes for CASSLDGNSNQPQHF.

This clonotype is categorized as medium-sized. This chain uses TRBV30 with TRBJ2-1; D not certain. The CDR3 length is 14 residues. In germline, CDR1 is GTSNPN, CDR2 SVGIG (reference sequence). With 4 bases removed from V and 2 bases from J, the gap between germline ends came to 12 bases. CDR3: CAWTVVSTYNEQFF. The CDR3 coding sequence is TGTGCCTGGACCGTCGTGTCCACCTACAATGAGCAGTTCTTC.

CDR3 amino acids: CASSTRRGGSSYEQYV. The CDR3 coding sequence is TGTGCCAGCAGTACCCGGAGGGGCGGAAGCTCCTACGAGCAGTACGTC. The rearrangement links TRBV6-2 or TRBV6-3 to TRBJ2-7, with D maybe TRBD2 (6 bases). V was clipped by 5 bases and J by 0 bases, with 17 bases between them. This CDR3 has 16 amino acids. Germline V gene sequence: CDR1 MNHEY, CDR2 SVGEGT.

By share, this clonotype ranks as medium-sized. The rearrangement joins TRBV9 to TRBJ2-1; 8 nucleotides match TRBD2. In germline, CDR1 is SGDLS, CDR2 YYNGEE. This CDR3 region has 16 residues. J lost 4 bases, V lost 4 bases, and 10 bases had no gene match. The CDR3 nucleotides read TGTGCCAGCAGCCCCCGTGCTAGCGGGCCTTACAATGAGCAGTTCTTC. It specifies CASSPRASGPYNEQFF.

V and J are TRBV6-2 or TRBV6-3 and TRBJ2-2; D is ambiguous. Trimming left V 6 bases short and J 4 bases short, with 12 bases between. Per germline, CDR1 MNHEY and CDR2 SVGEGT. The CDR3 extends over 14 amino acids. CDR3 residues: CASSPESGTGELFF. In DNA form, the CDR3 reads TGTGCCAGCAGCCCTGAATCCGGCACCGGGGAGCTGTTTTTT.

This clonotype was seen a few times. The chain carries TRBV6-1 and TRBJ2-4; 8 bases match TRBD1. CDR3 length equals 11 residues. The ends lost 8 bases at V and 6 bases at J; junction bases unmatched: 0. The germline CDR1 and CDR2 sequences are MNHNS and SASEGT. The CDR3 here is CASDRGNIQYF. The CDR3 coding sequence is TGTGCCAGCGACAGGGGAAACATTCAGTACTTC.

The rearrangement uses TRBV5-6 and TRBJ2-1; D call uncertain. CDR1 SGHDT and CDR2 YYEEEE come from the germline V gene. V was cut by 0 bases and J by 4 bases, with 14 bases left in between. The CDR3 spans 16 residues. As DNA, the CDR3 is TGTGCCAGCAGCTTGGTGGCAGCCTCCCTATACAATGAGCAGTTCTTC. Translation: CASSLVAASLYNEQFF.

For this clonotype: Since no conserved phenylalanine or tryptophan closes the CDR3, a read error is the likely cause. The J gene is TRBJ1-6, the V gene TRBV20-1; D gene unclear. Trimming cost V 3 bases and J 1 base, with 7 bases left between them. The CDR3 is 14 residues long. CDR1 is DFQATT and CDR2 is SNEGSKA in the germline V gene (reference sequence). CDR3 sequence reads: CSASVRSYNSPLHS. CDR3 DNA: TGCAGTGCTAGTGTCAGGTCCTATAATTCACCCCTCCACTCT.

The rearrangement links TRBV6-5 to TRBJ1-1, with D maybe TRBD1 (6 bases). Germline assignment: CDR1 MNHEY and CDR2 SVGAGI. CDR3 length: 16 amino acids. V was trimmed by 4 bases and J by 1 base, leaving 16 bases between them. CDR3 DNA: TGTGCCAGCAGTTTTTCCCCCCAGACAGGGAACACTGAAGCTTTCTTT. This gives the protein CASSFSPQTGNTEAFF.

This clonotype was counted only a few times. This chain links TRBV6-1 with TRBJ1-1; D may be TRBD1 (5 bases). CDR3 size: 13 residues. Germline V gene lookup returns CDR1 MNHNS and CDR2 SASEGT. V lost 6 bases and J 4 bases, leaving 12 bases between the germline ends. In DNA, the CDR3 is TGTGCCAGCAGGGACACCAGCGGCACTGAAGCTTTCTTT. Amino acids: CASRDTSGTEAFF.

This clonotype has a handful of counts. The chain is built from TRBV6-2 or TRBV6-3 and TRBJ2-7, with D uncertain. The germline V gene has CDR1 MNHEY and CDR2 SVGEGT. This CDR3 has 13 residues. V lost 5 bases and J 3 bases, leaving 11 bases between the germline ends. This CDR3 reads CASSTTPNYEQYF. DNA of the CDR3: TGTGCCAGCAGTACGACTCCTAACTACGAGCAGTACTTC.